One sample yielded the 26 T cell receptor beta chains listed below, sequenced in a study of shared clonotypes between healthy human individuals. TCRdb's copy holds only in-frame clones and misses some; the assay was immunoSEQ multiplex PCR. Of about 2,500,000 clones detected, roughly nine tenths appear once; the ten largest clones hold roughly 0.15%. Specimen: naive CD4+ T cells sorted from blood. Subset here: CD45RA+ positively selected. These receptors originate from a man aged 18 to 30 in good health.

The CDR3: CASSLGSAGGETQYF. For the CDR3, the DNA is TGCGCCAGCAGCTTGGGGTCTGCAGGGGGAGAGACCCAGTACTTC. The chain links TRBV5-1 to TRBJ2-5, with TRBD1 matching 7 bases. The CDR3 has 15 residues. Germline lookup yields CDR1 SGHRS and CDR2 YFSETQ. J was trimmed by 4 bases and V by 0 bases; bases with no gene match: 6.

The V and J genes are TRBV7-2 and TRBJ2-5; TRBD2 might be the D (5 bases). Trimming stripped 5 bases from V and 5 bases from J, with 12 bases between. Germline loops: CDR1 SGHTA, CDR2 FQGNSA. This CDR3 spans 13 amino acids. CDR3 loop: CASSAIAGETQYF. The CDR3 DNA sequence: TGTGCCAGCAGCGCGATCGCGGGTGAGACCCAGTACTTC.

The chain's CDR3 is CASSSGVSGANVLTF. The CDR3 DNA sequence: TGTGCCAGCAGCTCCGGGGTCTCTGGGGCCAACGTCCTGACTTTC. The chain recombines TRBV5-4 with TRBJ2-6; D is possibly TRBD2 (5 bases). The CDR3 has 15 amino acids. Germline values: CDR1 SGHNT, CDR2 YYREEE (reference sequence). V dropped 3 bases and J dropped 0 bases, with 7 bases sitting between them.

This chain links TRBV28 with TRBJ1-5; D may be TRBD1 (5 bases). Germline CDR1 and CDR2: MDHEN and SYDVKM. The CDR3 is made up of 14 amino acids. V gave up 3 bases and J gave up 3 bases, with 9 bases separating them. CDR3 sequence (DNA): TGTGCCAGCAGTTTGGAGGGACCCAATCAGCCCCAGCATTTT. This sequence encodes CASSLEGPNQPQHF.

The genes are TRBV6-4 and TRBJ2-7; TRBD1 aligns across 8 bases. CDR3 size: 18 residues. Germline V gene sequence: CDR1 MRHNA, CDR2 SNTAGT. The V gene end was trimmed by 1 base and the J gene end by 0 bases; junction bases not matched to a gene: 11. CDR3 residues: CASSDLKGRDRSSYEQYF. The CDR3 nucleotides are TGTGCCAGCAGTGACTTAAAGGGTAGGGACAGGAGCTCCTACGAGCAGTACTTC.

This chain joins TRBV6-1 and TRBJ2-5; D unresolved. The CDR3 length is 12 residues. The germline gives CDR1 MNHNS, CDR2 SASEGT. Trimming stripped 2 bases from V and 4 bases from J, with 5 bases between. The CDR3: CASSESRETQYF. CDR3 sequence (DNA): TGTGCCAGCAGTGAATCTAGAGAGACCCAGTACTTC.

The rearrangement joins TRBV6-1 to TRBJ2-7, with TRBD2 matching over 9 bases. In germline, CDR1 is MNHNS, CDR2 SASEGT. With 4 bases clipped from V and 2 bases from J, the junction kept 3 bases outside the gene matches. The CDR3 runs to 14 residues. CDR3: CASSVSGRTYEQYF. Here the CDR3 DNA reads TGTGCCAGCAGTGTCAGCGGGAGGACCTACGAGCAGTACTTC.

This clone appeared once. The CDR3 DNA reads as TGTGCCAGTAGTATAGAGGGGGGGAGCTACTACGAGCAGTACTTC. Translated, it gives CASSIEGGSYYEQYF. The rearrangement joins TRBV19 to TRBJ2-7; 7 nucleotides align to TRBD2. The germline V gene has CDR1 LNHDA and CDR2 SQIVND (reference sequence). This CDR3 spans 15 amino acids. The J segment lost 3 bases and the V segment lost 0 bases, leaving 5 bases of the junction unmatched.

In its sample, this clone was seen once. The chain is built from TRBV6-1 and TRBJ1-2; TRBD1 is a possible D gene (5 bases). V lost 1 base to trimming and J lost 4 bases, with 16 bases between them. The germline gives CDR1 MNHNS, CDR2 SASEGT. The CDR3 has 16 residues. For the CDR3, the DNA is TGTGCCAGCAGTGAAGGGCCTGCCAGGGTGGGCTATGGCTACACCTTC. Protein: CASSEGPARVGYGYTF.

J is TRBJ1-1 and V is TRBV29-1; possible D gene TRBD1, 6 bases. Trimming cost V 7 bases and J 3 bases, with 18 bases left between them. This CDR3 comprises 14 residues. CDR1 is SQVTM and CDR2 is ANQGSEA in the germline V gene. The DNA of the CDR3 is TGCAGCGCCCGACGGGGGGGGGCGGACACTGAAGCTTTCTTT. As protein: CSARRGGADTEAFF.

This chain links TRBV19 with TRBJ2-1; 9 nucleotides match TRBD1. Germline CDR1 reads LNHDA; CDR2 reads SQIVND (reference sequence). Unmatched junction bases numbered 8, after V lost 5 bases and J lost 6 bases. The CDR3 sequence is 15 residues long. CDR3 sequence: CASSSTGTGINEQFF. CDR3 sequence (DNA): TGTGCCAGTAGTTCCACCGGGACAGGGATCAATGAGCAGTTCTTC.

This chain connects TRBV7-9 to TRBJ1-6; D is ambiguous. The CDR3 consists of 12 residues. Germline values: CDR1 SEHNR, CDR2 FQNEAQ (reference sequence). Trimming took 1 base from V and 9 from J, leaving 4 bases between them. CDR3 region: CASSLESSPLHF. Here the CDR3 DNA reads TGTGCCAGCAGCTTAGAGTCTTCACCCCTCCACTTT.

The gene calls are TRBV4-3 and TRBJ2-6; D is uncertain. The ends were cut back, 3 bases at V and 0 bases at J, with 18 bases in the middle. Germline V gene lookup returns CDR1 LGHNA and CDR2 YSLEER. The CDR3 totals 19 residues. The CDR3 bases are TGCGCCAGCAGCCAGACGCTTCCTGAAATCAGCTCTGGGGCCAACGTCCTGACTTTC. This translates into CASSQTLPEISSGANVLTF.

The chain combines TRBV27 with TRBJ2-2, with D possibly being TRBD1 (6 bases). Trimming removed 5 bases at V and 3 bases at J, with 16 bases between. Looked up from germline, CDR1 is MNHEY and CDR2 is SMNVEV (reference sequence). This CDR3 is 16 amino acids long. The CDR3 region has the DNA TGTGCCAGCAGTCTAAGGATCACAGGGTACACCGGGGAGCTGTTTTTT. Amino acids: CASSLRITGYTGELFF.

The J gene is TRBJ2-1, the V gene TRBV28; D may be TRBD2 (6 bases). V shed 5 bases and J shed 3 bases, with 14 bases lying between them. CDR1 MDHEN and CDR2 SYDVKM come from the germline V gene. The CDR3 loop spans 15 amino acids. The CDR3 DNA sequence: TGTGCCAGCAGTGACCGGGACTTATACTACAATGAGCAGTTCTTC. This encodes CASSDRDLYYNEQFF.

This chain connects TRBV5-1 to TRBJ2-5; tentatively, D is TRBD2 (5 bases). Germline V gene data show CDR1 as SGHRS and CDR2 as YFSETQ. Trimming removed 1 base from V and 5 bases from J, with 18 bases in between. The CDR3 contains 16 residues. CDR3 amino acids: CASSLRSSGSMETQYF. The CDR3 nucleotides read TGCGCCAGCAGCTTGAGGTCCAGCGGAAGTATGGAGACCCAGTACTTC.

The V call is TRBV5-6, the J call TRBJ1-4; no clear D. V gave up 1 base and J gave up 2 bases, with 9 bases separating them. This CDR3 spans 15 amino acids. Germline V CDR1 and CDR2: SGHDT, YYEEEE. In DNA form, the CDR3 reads TGTGCCAGCAGCTTGATGTGGCCCACTAATGAAAAACTGTTTTTT. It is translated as CASSLMWPTNEKLFF.

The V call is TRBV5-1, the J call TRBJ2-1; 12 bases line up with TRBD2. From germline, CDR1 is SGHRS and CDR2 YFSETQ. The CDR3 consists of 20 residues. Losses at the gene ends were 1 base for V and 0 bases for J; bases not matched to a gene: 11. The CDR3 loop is CASSLNPASGGVSSYNEQFF. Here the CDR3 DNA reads TGCGCCAGCAGCTTGAACCCGGCTAGCGGGGGGGTTAGCTCCTACAATGAGCAGTTCTTC.

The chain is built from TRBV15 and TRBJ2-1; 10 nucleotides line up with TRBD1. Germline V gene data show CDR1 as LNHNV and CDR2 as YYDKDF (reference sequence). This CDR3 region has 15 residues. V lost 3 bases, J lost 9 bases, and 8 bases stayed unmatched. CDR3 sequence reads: CATSSRDRGFGEQFF. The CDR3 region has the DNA TGTGCCACCAGCAGCCGGGACAGGGGATTCGGTGAGCAGTTCTTC.

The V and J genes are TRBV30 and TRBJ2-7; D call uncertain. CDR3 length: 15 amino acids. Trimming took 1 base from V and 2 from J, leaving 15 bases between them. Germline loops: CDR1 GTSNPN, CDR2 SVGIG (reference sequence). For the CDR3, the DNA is TGTGCCTGGAGTGCTGTGGGCGTCGGAGCCTACGAGCAGTACTTC. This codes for CAWSAVGVGAYEQYF.

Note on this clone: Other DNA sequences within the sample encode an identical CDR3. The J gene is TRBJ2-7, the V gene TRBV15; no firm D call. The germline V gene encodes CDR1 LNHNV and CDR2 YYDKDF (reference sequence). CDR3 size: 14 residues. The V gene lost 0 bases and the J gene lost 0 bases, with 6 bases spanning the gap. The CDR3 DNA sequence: TGTGCCACCAGCAGAGAAGGCGGCTCCTACGAGCAGTACTTC. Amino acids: CATSREGGSYEQYF.

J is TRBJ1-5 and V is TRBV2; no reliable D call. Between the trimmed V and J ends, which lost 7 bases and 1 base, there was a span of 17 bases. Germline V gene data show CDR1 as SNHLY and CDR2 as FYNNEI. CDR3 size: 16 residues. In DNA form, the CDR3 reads TGTGCCAGCACCCCTGATGTCGGGTTGAGCAATCAGCCCCAGCATTTT. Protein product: CASTPDVGLSNQPQHF.

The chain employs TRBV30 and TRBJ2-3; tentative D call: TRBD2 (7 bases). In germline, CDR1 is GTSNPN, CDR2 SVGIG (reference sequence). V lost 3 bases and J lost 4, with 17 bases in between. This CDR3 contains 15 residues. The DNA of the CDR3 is TGTGCCTGGAGCTCGTTGACGGGGGGCCCAGATACGCAGTATTTT. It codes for CAWSSLTGGPDTQYF.

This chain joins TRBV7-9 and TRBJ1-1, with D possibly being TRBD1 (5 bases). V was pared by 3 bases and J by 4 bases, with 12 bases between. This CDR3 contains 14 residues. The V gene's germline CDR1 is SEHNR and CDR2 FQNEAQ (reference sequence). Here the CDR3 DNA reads TGTGCCAGCAGCTTGGGGGGACCGAGCACTGAAGCTTTCTTT. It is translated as CASSLGGPSTEAFF.

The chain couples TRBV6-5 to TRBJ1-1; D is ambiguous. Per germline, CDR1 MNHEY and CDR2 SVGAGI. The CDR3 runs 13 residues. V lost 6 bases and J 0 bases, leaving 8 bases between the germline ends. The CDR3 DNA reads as TGTGCCAGCAGCCCCCTCTTGAACACTGAAGCTTTCTTT. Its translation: CASSPLLNTEAFF.

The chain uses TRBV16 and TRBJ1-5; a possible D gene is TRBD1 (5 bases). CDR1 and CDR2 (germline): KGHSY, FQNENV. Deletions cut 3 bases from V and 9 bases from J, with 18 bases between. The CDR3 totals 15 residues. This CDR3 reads CASSHDRPDALPQHF. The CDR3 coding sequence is TGTGCCAGCAGCCACGACAGACCCGACGCTTTGCCCCAGCATTTT.